This note documents a single TCR beta chain sequence. The antigen is unknown. The data are from a study of cytomegalovirus exposure and HLA in healthy donors. Study outcomes and limitations: That first-cohort TCR clusters tended to co-occur in the 95 to 150 validation repertoires was found in a later analysis. A few CMV-associated chains proved CMV antigen-specific in vitro. Overall, roughly 150 TCR beta chains were annotated as cytomegalovirus-associated.

The CDR3 is made up of 16 amino acids. Germline-derived CDR1 and CDR2 are ENHRY and SYGVKD. The V and J ends lost 0 bases and 2 bases respectively, with 13 bases between them. Some clones are missing from TCRdb's copy, which holds only in-frame ones; the method was immunoSEQ multiplex PCR. The sample has about 120,000 clones, about 82% seen once. The TCR sequence derives from a man between 18 and 35 years old in good health and CMV-seronegative. J is TRBJ1-2 and V is TRBV10-3; possibly TRBD1 for D (6 bases). What was sequenced was PBMCs. CDR3 DNA sequence: TGTGCCATCAGTGAGTCAGTGGGGCAGGGGAACTATGGCTACACCTTC. Residues: CAISESVGQGNYGYTF.